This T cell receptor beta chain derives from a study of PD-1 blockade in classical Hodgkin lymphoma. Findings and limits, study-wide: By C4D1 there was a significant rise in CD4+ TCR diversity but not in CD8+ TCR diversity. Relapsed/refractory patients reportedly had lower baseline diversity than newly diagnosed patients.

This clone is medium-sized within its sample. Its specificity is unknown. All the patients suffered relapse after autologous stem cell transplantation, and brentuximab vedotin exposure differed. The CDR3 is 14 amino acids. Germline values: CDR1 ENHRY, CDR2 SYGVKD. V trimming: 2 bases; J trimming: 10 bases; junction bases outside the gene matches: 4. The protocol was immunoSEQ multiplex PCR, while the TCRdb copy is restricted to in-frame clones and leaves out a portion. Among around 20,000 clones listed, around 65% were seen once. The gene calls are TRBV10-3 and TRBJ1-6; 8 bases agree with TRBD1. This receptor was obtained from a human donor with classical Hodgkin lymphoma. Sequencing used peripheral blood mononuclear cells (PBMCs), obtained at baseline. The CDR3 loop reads CAISEAGGESPLHF. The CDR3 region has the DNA TGTGCCATCAGTGAGGCAGGGGGCGAGTCACCCCTCCACTTT.